The clone carrying this T cell receptor beta chain has a single count. Its specificity is not known. With a much larger clone just one base away, this may be a read error. The data originate from a study of blood T cells in healthy people across ages. Study context: Capturing about one barcoded beta molecule per two T cells was achieved by template switching. Overall study findings and caveats: In the absence of known donor CMV status, changes in expanded clonotypes were possibly confounded. Correlation between TCR beta diversity and naive T cell percentage was strong.

Per germline, CDR1 SGHRS and CDR2 YFSETQ. CDR3 size: 15 residues. Germline trimming cut 2 bases from V and 2 bases from J; bases unmatched to any gene: 4. The study recruited healthy Caucasian donors from Russia who were aged about 6 to 90. It was with a sample-barcoded 5' primer and a J-beta primer mix that a second PCR of about 6 to 12 cycles was run. Via MiXCR, TCRdb re-called the 5' RACE reads, giving one row per CDR3 protein. Found here are around 990,000 distinct CDR3 sequences, roughly two fifths of them singletons; the top ten hold 13%. The chain links TRBV5-1 to TRBJ2-3; 8 nucleotides match TRBD2. Specimen: blood. The receptor comes from a man younger than 30 in good health. The CDR3 loop reads CASSFALADTDTQYF. CDR3 nucleotides: TGCGCCAGCAGCTTTGCACTAGCGGACACAGATACGCAGTATTTT.